Below, 30 T cell receptor beta chains from the same sample are listed, as sequenced in a study of identical twins. TCRdb processed the 5' RACE reads anew with MiXCR; each CDR3 protein has one entry. The repertoire holds about 240,000 distinct CDR3 sequences, with 10% as singletons. The sequencing input was memory T cells sorted from blood. The origin of the receptors is a man between 50 and 59 years old in good health.

This chain joins TRBV4-1 and TRBJ2-6, with D possibly TRBD1 on 5 matching bases. This CDR3 spans 18 amino acids. Germline V gives CDR1 MGHRA, CDR2 YSYEKL. V lost 1 base, J lost 2 bases, and 15 bases lay in between. Written as DNA, the CDR3 is TGCGCCAGCAGCCAAGGGGTGTTGGTAGGGGCTGGGGCCAACGTCCTGACTTTC. Its translation is CASSQGVLVGAGANVLTF.

This clonotype was counted many times. The chain uses TRBV30 and TRBJ2-1, with TRBD2 matching over 7 bases. The germline V gene encodes CDR1 GTSNPN and CDR2 SVGIG (reference sequence). V was pared by 4 bases and J by 3 bases, with 3 bases of the junction left unmatched. The CDR3 is 13 residues long. As DNA, the CDR3 is TGTGCCTGGAATAAGCGGGGCTACAATGAGCAGTTCTTC. Translating it yields CAWNKRGYNEQFF.

This chain links TRBV20-1 with TRBJ2-1, with a possible D match to TRBD2 (7 bases). V dropped 2 bases and J dropped 8 bases, with 19 bases sitting between them. The CDR3 runs 15 residues. CDR1 is DFQATT, CDR2 SNEGSKA, per germline (reference sequence). Here the CDR3 reads CSARRPGGLGDEQFF. The CDR3, as DNA: TGCAGTGCTAGAAGACCCGGGGGGCTGGGCGATGAGCAGTTCTTC.

This clonotype was recorded many times. V gene TRBV20-1 combines with J gene TRBJ2-1; 12 nucleotides agree with TRBD1. Germline values: CDR1 DFQATT, CDR2 SNEGSKA (reference sequence). There are 17 residues in the CDR3. Trimming at V came to 3 bases and at J to 2 bases, leaving 8 bases not matched to a gene. The CDR3 bases are TGCAGTGCTAGGGGACAGGGGGCTAAGGTCACCTACAATGAGCAGTTCTTC. Protein sequence: CSARGQGAKVTYNEQFF.

This clonotype was recorded at least ten times. This chain links TRBV5-1 with TRBJ2-2; possible D gene TRBD1, 6 bases. Trimming shortened V by 4 bases and J by 4 bases, and 17 bases separated the two germline ends. Germline values: CDR1 SGHRS, CDR2 YFSETQ. CDR3 length equals 16 residues. CDR3 nucleotides: TGCGCCAGCAGCGAGGTTGCAGGGGCTCTCACCGGGGAGCTGTTTTTT. This gives the protein CASSEVAGALTGELFF.

In this sample, this clonotype turned up many times. The genes are TRBV20-1 and TRBJ2-7; D tentatively fits TRBD1 or TRBD2 (5 bases each). The V end was cut by 5 bases, the J end by 5 bases, with 13 bases between. The CDR3 consists of 12 residues. Germline values: CDR1 DFQATT, CDR2 SNEGSKA (reference sequence). CDR3 loop: CSAPGASNEQYF. The CDR3 DNA follows: TGCAGTGCTCCCGGGGCCTCGAACGAGCAGTACTTC.

This clonotype was counted at least ten times. The rearrangement links TRBV20-1 to TRBJ2-1, with unresolved D. Trimming left V 6 bases short and J 2 bases short, with 14 bases between. Germline CDR1 DFQATT, CDR2 SNEGSKA (reference sequence). The CDR3 totals 14 residues. The CDR3 here is CSASSVRTYNEQFF. For the CDR3, the DNA is TGCAGTGCGTCGAGCGTTAGAACCTACAATGAGCAGTTCTTC.

This clonotype was observed at least ten times. V gene TRBV6-2 or TRBV6-3 combines with J gene TRBJ2-2; TRBD2 aligns across 9 bases. The CDR3 has 17 residues. V gave up 2 bases and J gave up 7 bases; unmatched junction bases: 11. Germline V gene lookup returns CDR1 MNHEY and CDR2 SVGEGT. The CDR3 DNA is TGTGCCAGCAGTTACCCATCGCTAGCGGGGAGTATCGGGGAGCTGTTTTTT. Its translation: CASSYPSLAGSIGELFF.

This clonotype was recorded many times. The rearrangement links TRBV9 to TRBJ2-5; D gene ambiguous. The V end lost 3 bases, the J end lost 6 bases, and 9 bases lay between the germline ends. The CDR3 has 12 amino acids. Germline V gene lookup returns CDR1 SGDLS and CDR2 YYNGEE. The CDR3 reads CASSGGPKTQYF. The CDR3 region has the DNA TGTGCCAGCAGCGGGGGTCCGAAGACCCAGTACTTC.

This clonotype was detected ten times or more. The chain carries TRBV20-1 and TRBJ2-3; D gene ambiguous. The CDR3 is 16 residues long. Deletions cut 3 bases from V and 0 bases from J, with 16 bases between. The germline V gene has CDR1 DFQATT and CDR2 SNEGSKA (reference sequence). CDR3 loop: CSARGLTAPSTDTQYF. DNA for the CDR3: TGCAGTGCTAGGGGCCTGACTGCGCCTAGCACAGATACGCAGTATTTT.

This clonotype has just a few counts. The chain employs TRBV12-3 or TRBV12-4 and TRBJ2-5, with 12 bases lining up with TRBD2. The CDR3 sequence is 15 residues long. The junction had 5 bases not matched to a gene; V was cut back by 2 bases and J by 7 bases. CDR3 nucleotides: TGTGCCAGCAGTTTACTAGCGGGGGGGCCCGGGACCCAGTACTTC. Translation gives CASSLLAGGPGTQYF.

This clonotype has only a few counts. The chain recombines TRBV5-4 with TRBJ2-1; 7 bases align to TRBD2. The CDR3 loop spans 17 amino acids. The germline gives CDR1 SGHNT, CDR2 YYREEE (reference sequence). The J segment lost 0 bases and the V segment lost 4 bases, leaving 10 bases of the junction unmatched. The CDR3 DNA is TGTGCCAGCAGCAGGGAGGGCGGCTACAGCTCCTACAATGAGCAGTTCTTC. The encoded protein is CASSREGGYSSYNEQFF.

The chain recombines TRBV14 with TRBJ2-1; 15 bases align to TRBD2. Per germline, CDR1 SGHDN and CDR2 FVKESK. After removal of 4 bases from V and 4 bases from J, the junction contained 8 bases not matched to a gene. This CDR3 spans 18 amino acids. The CDR3 is CASSPGLAGGPLYNEQFF. The DNA for the CDR3 is TGTGCCAGCAGCCCAGGACTAGCGGGAGGGCCCCTTTACAATGAGCAGTTCTTC.

This clonotype was seen many times. The CDR3 region is CASSLRELAGLAKNIQYF. CDR3 DNA: TGTGCCAGCAGCTTAAGGGAACTAGCGGGGTTAGCCAAAAACATTCAGTACTTC. This rearrangement joins TRBV5-5 to TRBJ2-4, with 10 nucleotides matching TRBD2. CDR3 size: 18 residues. The germline V gene has CDR1 SGHKS and CDR2 YYEKEE (reference sequence). V lost 2 bases and J lost 0; bases outside the gene matches: 8.

This chain uses TRBV14 with TRBJ1-4; unclear D gene. CDR3 size: 13 residues. Germline V CDR1 and CDR2: SGHDN, FVKESK. V dropped 4 bases and J dropped 4 bases, with 7 bases sitting between them. The CDR3 region is CASSRGSNEKLFF. In nucleotides, the CDR3 is TGTGCCAGCAGCCGAGGGAGTAATGAAAAACTGTTTTTT.

This clonotype was counted at least ten times. The gene calls are TRBV27 and TRBJ1-2; possibly TRBD1 for D (5 bases). CDR3 length: 14 residues. CDR1 and CDR2 (germline): MNHEY, SMNVEV (reference sequence). V lost 6 bases and J lost 5, with 16 bases in between. The CDR3 nucleotides are TGTGCCAGCAGACACGGGACGATGGAGTATGGCTACACCTTC. It is translated as CASRHGTMEYGYTF.

This clonotype was detected ten times or more. This chain connects TRBV5-1 to TRBJ2-7; TRBD1 aligns across 7 bases. In germline, CDR1 is SGHRS, CDR2 YFSETQ. J gave up 5 bases and V 0 bases, and 5 bases lay outside the gene matches. The length of the CDR3 is 14 residues. CDR3 nucleotides: TGCGCCAGCAGCTTGGAGGGGGCCGGTGACGAGCAGTACTTC. It encodes CASSLEGAGDEQYF.

This chain joins TRBV6-1 and TRBJ2-5; 7 bases fit TRBD1. Germline V lookup: CDR1 MNHNS, CDR2 SASEGT. With 5 bases clipped from V and 5 bases from J, the junction kept 2 bases outside the gene matches. The CDR3 runs to 12 residues. The CDR3 nucleotides are TGTGCCAGCAGTAAACAGGGGGAGACCCAGTACTTC. This encodes CASSKQGETQYF.

The V call is TRBV5-6, the J call TRBJ1-4, with 8 bases aligning to TRBD1. Germline values: CDR1 SGHDT, CDR2 YYEEEE. V shed 2 bases, J shed 7 bases, and the junction held 10 bases outside the gene matches. This CDR3 comprises 16 residues. The CDR3 is CASSLTRGTGGEKLFF. Written as DNA, the CDR3 is TGTGCCAGCAGCTTAACACGTGGGACAGGTGGTGAAAAACTGTTTTTT.

The chain joins TRBV7-9 to TRBJ2-2, with unresolved D. The germline V gene has CDR1 SEHNR and CDR2 FQNEAQ (reference sequence). The V and J ends lost 4 bases and 3 bases respectively, with 9 bases between them. This CDR3 has 14 amino acids. The CDR3 region is CASSSMDYTGELFF. CDR3 nucleotide sequence: TGTGCCAGCAGCTCGATGGATTACACCGGGGAGCTGTTTTTT.

This clonotype has just a few counts. The chain joins TRBV12-3 or TRBV12-4 to TRBJ2-5; D possibly corresponds to TRBD1 (8 bases). The CDR3 consists of 14 residues. The germline V and J ends were trimmed by 6 bases and 5 bases, with 16 bases remaining between them. The CDR3: CASRTDRGGETQYF. The DNA of the CDR3 is TGTGCCAGCAGGACAGACAGGGGAGGGGAGACCCAGTACTTC.

J is TRBJ2-4 and V is TRBV20-1; TRBD1 agrees at 8 bases. V shed 5 bases and J 8 bases; nucleotides not matched to a gene: 5. Germline V lookup: CDR1 DFQATT, CDR2 SNEGSKA (reference sequence). CDR3 length equals 12 residues. The CDR3 spells CSAGDRGDIQYF. DNA for the CDR3: TGCAGTGCTGGTGACAGGGGAGACATTCAGTACTTC.

This clonotype was counted at least ten times. The rearrangement links TRBV12-3 or TRBV12-4 to TRBJ2-3; D remains ambiguous. CDR3 length: 13 amino acids. Deletions cut 3 bases from V and 3 bases from J, with 7 bases between. As DNA, the CDR3 is TGTGCCAGCAGTTTGAGTCTTACAGATACGCAGTATTTT. Translating gives CASSLSLTDTQYF.

In regard to this clonotype: A much larger clone differs by one base, so this may be a read error. The V call is TRBV20-1, the J call TRBJ2-7; D perhaps matches TRBD2 (7 bases). The CDR3 length is 14 residues. The ends were cut back, 0 bases at V and 6 bases at J, with 15 bases in the middle. The germline V gene has CDR1 DFQATT and CDR2 SNEGSKA (reference sequence). The CDR3 nucleotides are TGCAGTGCTAGAGATCCGGGGGGCCTCTCCGAGCAGTACTTC. Its translation is CSARDPGGLSEQYF.

The CDR3 is CASRWNRGTGELFF. The DNA for the CDR3 is TGTGCCAGCAGATGGAACAGGGGCACCGGGGAGCTGTTTTTT. This sequence joins TRBV12-3 or TRBV12-4 and TRBJ2-2; 7 nucleotides match TRBD1. V shed 6 bases, J shed 4 bases, and the junction held 5 bases outside the gene matches. The CDR3 runs to 14 residues.

The CDR3 coding sequence is TGTGCCAGCAGCCCGGGACACCTAAACTCGTACCAAGAGACCCAGTACTTC. Amino acid sequence: CASSPGHLNSYQETQYF. The chain uses TRBV5-6 and TRBJ2-5; perhaps TRBD1 as D (6 bases). Trimming cost V 4 bases and J 0 bases, with 19 bases left between them. Germline V gives CDR1 SGHDT, CDR2 YYEEEE. The length of the CDR3 is 17 residues.

This clonotype appeared many times. This chain links TRBV5-6 with TRBJ1-6; no clear D. Germline CDR1 and CDR2: SGHDT and YYEEEE. The CDR3 is made up of 11 amino acids. Trimming removed 4 bases at V and 12 bases at J, with 8 bases between. CDR3 coding DNA: TGTGCCAGCAGCGTCTCGGGACCCCTCCACTTT. This sequence encodes CASSVSGPLHF.

This clonotype has just a few counts. The genes are TRBV5-1 and TRBJ1-4, with D perhaps matching TRBD1 (5 bases). Between the trimmed V and J ends, which lost 0 bases and 8 bases, there was a span of 17 bases. CDR3 length equals 16 residues. From germline, CDR1 is SGHRS and CDR2 YFSETQ. Here the CDR3 reads CASSLAGAGWGEKLFF. The CDR3 coding sequence is TGCGCCAGCAGCTTGGCCGGGGCCGGGTGGGGCGAAAAACTGTTTTTT. The variable domain in full, completed from reference TRBV5-1 and TRBJ1-4, reads KAGVTQTPRYLIKTRGQQVTLSCSPISGHRSVSWYQQTPGQGLQFLFEYFSETQRNKGNFPGRFSGRQFSNSRSEMNVSTLELGDSALYLCASSLAGAGWGEKLFFGSGTQLSVL.

In DNA, the CDR3 is TGTGCCAGCAGCTTACCTGGGCAGAGCCAAGAGACCCAGTACTTC. It is translated as CASSLPGQSQETQYF. The chain employs TRBV13 and TRBJ2-5; D is unresolved. The CDR3 is 15 residues long. Germline V gene sequence: CDR1 PRHDT, CDR2 FYEKMQ (reference sequence). V was cut by 2 bases and J by 1 base, with 11 bases left in between.

This clonotype was counted only a few times. The chain links TRBV6-5 to TRBJ1-4, with TRBD1 identical over 10 bases. V was pared by 0 bases and J by 8 bases, with 6 bases of the junction left unmatched. Germline-derived CDR1 and CDR2 are MNHEY and SVGAGI. The CDR3 is made up of 16 amino acids. DNA for the CDR3: TGTGCCAGCAGTTACTCCTCGGGACAGGGGACGGAAAAACTGTTTTTT. Its translation: CASSYSSGQGTEKLFF.